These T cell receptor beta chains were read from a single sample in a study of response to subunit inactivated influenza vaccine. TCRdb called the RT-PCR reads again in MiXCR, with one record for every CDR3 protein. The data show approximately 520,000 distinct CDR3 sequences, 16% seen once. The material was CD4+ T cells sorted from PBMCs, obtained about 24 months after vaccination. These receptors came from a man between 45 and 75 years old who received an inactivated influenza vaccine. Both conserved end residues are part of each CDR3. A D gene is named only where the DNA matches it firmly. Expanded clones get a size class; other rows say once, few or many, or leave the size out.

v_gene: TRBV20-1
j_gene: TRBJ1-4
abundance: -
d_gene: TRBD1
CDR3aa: CSAPQGVGEKLFF
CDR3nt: TGCAGTGCTCCACAGGGGGTCGGGGAAAAACTGTTTTTT

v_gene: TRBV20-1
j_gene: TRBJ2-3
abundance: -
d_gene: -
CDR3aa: CSARRIRDAYTDTQYF
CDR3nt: TGCAGTGCTAGAAGGATCCGGGACGCCTACACAGATACGCAGTATTTT

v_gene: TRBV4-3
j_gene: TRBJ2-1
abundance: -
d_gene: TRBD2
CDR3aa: CASSQDRGLAYNEQFF
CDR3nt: TGCGCCAGCAGCCAAGATCGAGGACTAGCGTACAATGAGCAGTTCTTC

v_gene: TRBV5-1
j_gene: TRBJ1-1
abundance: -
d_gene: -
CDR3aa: CASSFGLKSANTEAFF
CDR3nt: TGCGCCAGCAGCTTTGGTCTGAAATCAGCAAACACTGAAGCTTTCTTT

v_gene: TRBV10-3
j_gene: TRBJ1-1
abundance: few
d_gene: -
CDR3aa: CAISESGRTVGPEAFF
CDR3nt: TGTGCCATCAGTGAGTCGGGCAGGACAGTAGGACCTGAAGCTTTCTTT

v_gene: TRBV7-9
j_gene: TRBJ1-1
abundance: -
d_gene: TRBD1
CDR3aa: CASSTGDIGRDEAFF
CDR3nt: TGTGCCAGCAGCACAGGGGACATTGGAAGGGATGAAGCTTTCTTT

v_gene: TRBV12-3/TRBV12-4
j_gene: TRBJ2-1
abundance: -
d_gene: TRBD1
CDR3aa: CASSSDRVAYNEQFF
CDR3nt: TGTGCCAGCAGCTCAGACAGGGTCGCCTACAATGAGCAGTTCTTC

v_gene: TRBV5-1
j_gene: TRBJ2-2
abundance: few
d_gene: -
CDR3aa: CASSLESLGNTGELFF
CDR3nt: TGCGCCAGCAGCTTGGAAAGCTTGGGGAACACCGGGGAGCTGTTTTTT

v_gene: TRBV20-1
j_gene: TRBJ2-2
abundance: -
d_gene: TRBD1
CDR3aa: CSARKTPRGRRTGELFF
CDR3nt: TGCAGTGCTAGAAAAACTCCCAGGGGGCGAAGAACCGGGGAGCTGTTTTTT

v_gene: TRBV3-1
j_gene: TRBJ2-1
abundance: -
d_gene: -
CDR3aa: CASSQERRELGNEQFF
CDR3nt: TGTGCCAGCAGCCAAGAACGCAGGGAATTGGGCAATGAGCAGTTCTTC

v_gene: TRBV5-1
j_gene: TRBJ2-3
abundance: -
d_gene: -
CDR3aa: CASSQTAHTDTQYF
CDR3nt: TGCGCCAGCAGCCAGACAGCGCACACAGATACGCAGTATTTT

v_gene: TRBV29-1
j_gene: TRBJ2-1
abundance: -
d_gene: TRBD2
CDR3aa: CSALRAGGPVNEQFF
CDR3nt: TGCAGCGCCCTGAGGGCGGGAGGGCCCGTCAATGAGCAGTTCTTC

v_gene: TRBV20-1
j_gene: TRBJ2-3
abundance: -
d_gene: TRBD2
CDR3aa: CSARDRRLAGTDTQYF
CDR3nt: TGCAGTGCTAGAGATAGACGGCTAGCGGGCACAGATACGCAGTATTTT

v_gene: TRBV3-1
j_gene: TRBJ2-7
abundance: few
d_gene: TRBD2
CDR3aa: CASSGRTSGYYEQYF
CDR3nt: TGTGCCAGCAGCGGGAGGACTAGCGGGTACTACGAGCAGTACTTC

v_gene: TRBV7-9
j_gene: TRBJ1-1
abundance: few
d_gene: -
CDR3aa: CASSPEGGLTEAFF
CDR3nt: TGTGCCAGCAGCCCAGAGGGGGGACTAACTGAAGCTTTCTTT